This passage covers 16 T cell receptor beta chains from one sample sequenced in a study of type 1 regulatory T cells. TCRdb analysed the reads with MiXCR anew, one entry per CDR3 protein. The table includes about 100,000 distinct CDR3 sequences, roughly 30% detected once. Sample: CD4+ T cells, either the whole sample or a sorted fraction (not recorded which). These TCRs come from a human donor in good health.

This clonotype occurred a few times. The chain is built from TRBV6-1 and TRBJ2-3; D is unresolved. CDR3 size: 14 residues. The germline CDR1 and CDR2 sequences are MNHNS and SASEGT. V was pared by 4 bases and J by 0 bases, with 8 bases between. The CDR3 region has the DNA TGTGCCAGCAGTGCACTCCAGAGCACAGATACGCAGTATTTT. Translated: CASSALQSTDTQYF.

The CDR3 sequence: CASSIRLAAYTDTQYF. Here the CDR3 DNA reads TGTGCCAGCAGCATACGACTAGCGGCCTACACAGATACGCAGTATTTT. The rearrangement joins TRBV7-9 to TRBJ2-3; 9 bases are a match to TRBD2. Unmatched junction bases numbered 8, after V lost 5 bases and J lost 2 bases. CDR3 length equals 16 residues. Germline lookup yields CDR1 SEHNR and CDR2 FQNEAQ (reference sequence).

CDR3: CSAGRPGRDTGELFF. The CDR3 nucleotides read TGCAGTGCTGGCCGGCCAGGGCGGGACACCGGGGAGCTGTTTTTT. V is TRBV20-1 and J is TRBJ2-2; D tentatively reads TRBD1 or TRBD2 (5 bases each). Trimming stripped 5 bases from V and 3 bases from J, with 16 bases between. The germline gives CDR1 DFQATT, CDR2 SNEGSKA (reference sequence). This CDR3 contains 15 residues.

This clonotype has just a few counts. This sequence joins TRBV29-1 and TRBJ2-3, with 10 bases lining up with TRBD2. The CDR3 consists of 16 residues. Germline CDR1 SQVTM, CDR2 ANQGSEA. V lost 0 bases to trimming and J lost 4 bases; unmatched junction nucleotides: 7. DNA for the CDR3: TGCAGCGTTGAAGATCGGTCTAGCGGGAGCGCAGATACGCAGTATTTT. This codes for CSVEDRSSGSADTQYF.

This clonotype occurred a few times. The CDR3 DNA is TGTGCCAGCAGTGCTACAGGGGGGGATCAGCCCCAGCATTTT. Its protein is CASSATGGDQPQHF. The chain employs TRBV12-3 or TRBV12-4 and TRBJ1-5; the match to TRBD1 covers 8 bases. The CDR3 totals 14 residues. Losses at the gene ends were 5 bases for V and 5 bases for J; bases not matched to a gene: 5.

This chain connects TRBV24-1 to TRBJ2-2; D gene uncertain. The CDR3 totals 12 residues. Trimming removed 5 bases from V and 8 bases from J, with 8 bases in between. The V gene's germline CDR1 is KGHDR and CDR2 SFDVKD. The CDR3 DNA reads as TGTGCCACCAGTGGTCACCCAGGGGAGCTGTTTTTT. Its protein product is CATSGHPGELFF.

The CDR3 loop is CASSRTGTSGSTDTQYF. CDR3 bases: TGTGCCAGCAGTCGGACCGGGACTAGCGGATCGACAGATACGCAGTATTTT. J is TRBJ2-3 and V is TRBV7-9; 11 bases match TRBD2. The CDR3 runs 17 residues. J lost 3 bases, V lost 6 bases, and 11 bases had no gene match. The V gene's germline CDR1 is SEHNR and CDR2 FQNEAQ (reference sequence).

The rearrangement joins TRBV7-2 to TRBJ2-5, with D perhaps assigned TRBD1 or TRBD2 (6 bases each). Germline loops: CDR1 SGHTA, CDR2 FQGNSA. V was trimmed by 4 bases and J by 5 bases, leaving 20 bases between them. This CDR3 has 16 residues. The CDR3 coding sequence is TGTGCCAGCAGCTGGGGGGCAGGGCCTGCCGGTGAGACCCAGTACTTC. The encoded protein is CASSWGAGPAGETQYF.

V usage is TRBV20-1 and J usage is TRBJ2-7; a weak D match, TRBD1 (6 bases). The CDR3 contains 14 residues. The germline V gene encodes CDR1 DFQATT and CDR2 SNEGSKA (reference sequence). The V and J ends lost 8 bases and 2 bases respectively, with 19 bases between them. CDR3 coding DNA: TGCAGTACCTACAGCCGGGACATTGCCTACGAGCAGTACTTC. This sequence encodes CSTYSRDIAYEQYF.

This chain uses TRBV4-2 with TRBJ1-3; tentatively, D is TRBD1 (5 bases). The CDR3 length is 16 residues. V lost 1 base and J lost 4, with 14 bases in between. Germline CDR1 reads LGHNA; CDR2 reads YNFKEQ. The CDR3 DNA reads as TGTGCCAGCAGCCAAGGTTTTCAGGGCTGGGGAAACACCATATATTTT. This encodes CASSQGFQGWGNTIYF.

The rearrangement uses TRBV28 and TRBJ2-5; D perhaps matches TRBD2 (5 bases). The V and J ends lost 5 bases and 1 base respectively, with 8 bases between them. The CDR3 is made up of 13 amino acids. Germline CDR1 is MDHEN and CDR2 is SYDVKM. The CDR3, as DNA: TGTGCCAGCAGTACTAGTGGCCAAGAGACCCAGTACTTC. Translation: CASSTSGQETQYF.

The chain combines TRBV20-1 with TRBJ2-1, with D perhaps being TRBD1 or TRBD2 (7 bases each). Deletions cut 3 bases from V and 9 bases from J, with 12 bases between. The CDR3 runs 12 residues. Germline V CDR1 and CDR2: DFQATT, SNEGSKA (reference sequence). The CDR3 coding sequence is TGCAGTGCTAGTCAGGGGGGGATTGAGCAGTTCTTC. Amino acids: CSASQGGIEQFF.

This clonotype came up a few times. The chain has TRBV29-1 and TRBJ2-2; a weak D match, TRBD1 (6 bases). The CDR3 has 15 residues. Between the trimmed V and J ends, which lost 2 bases and 3 bases, there was a span of 13 bases. Looked up from germline, CDR1 is SQVTM and CDR2 is ANQGSEA. CDR3 region: CSVELLQGYTGELFF. The CDR3 DNA is TGCAGCGTTGAACTATTGCAGGGGTACACCGGGGAGCTGTTTTTT.

The V call is TRBV7-2, the J call TRBJ2-7, with D unclear. The CDR3 runs 18 residues. Trimming stripped 2 bases from V and 4 bases from J, with 24 bases between. The germline V gene has CDR1 SGHTA and CDR2 FQGNSA. The CDR3 protein is CASSLIAVRVLPYYEQYF. Written as DNA, the CDR3 is TGTGCCAGCAGCTTAATCGCCGTCAGAGTCCTCCCCTATTACGAGCAGTACTTC.

This chain uses TRBV5-5 with TRBJ1-1; the D is unclear. The length of the CDR3 is 15 residues. Germline V gene sequence: CDR1 SGHKS, CDR2 YYEKEE (reference sequence). V was clipped by 0 bases and J by 4 bases, with 13 bases between them. The CDR3 DNA reads as TGTGCCAGCAGCTTGGAATCGGGTATTGCCACTGAAGCTTTCTTT. Translating gives CASSLESGIATEAFF.

This clonotype turned up a few times. The chain combines TRBV19 with TRBJ2-1; the match to TRBD2 covers 8 bases. Per germline, CDR1 LNHDA and CDR2 SQIVND (reference sequence). The CDR3 covers 15 residues. J lost 5 bases, V lost 0 bases, and 3 bases had no gene match. In nucleotides, the CDR3 is TGTGCCAGTAGTATAGATGTTAGCGGGAACAATGAGCAGTTCTTC. It yields the protein CASSIDVSGNNEQFF. Supplemented by reference TRBV19 and TRBJ2-1, the full variable domain reads DGGITQSPKYLFRKEGQNVTLSCEQNLNHDAMYWYRQDPGQGLRLIYYSQIVNDFQKGDIAEGYSVSREKKESFPLTVTSAQKNPTAFYLCASSIDVSGNNEQFFGPGTRLTVL.